This T cell receptor (beta chain) is from a study of T-cell memory formation after mild COVID-19. The wider study: TCR clusters showed largely donor specificity.

This clonotype turned up a few times. The CDR3 is 13 amino acids. The V segment lost 7 bases and the J segment 9 bases; nucleotides outside the gene matches: 8. Germline V gene lookup returns CDR1 KGHDR and CDR2 SFDVKD. TCRalpha and TCRbeta libraries used 5'RACE with constant-segment primers and UMIs. TCRdb re-called the 5' RACE reads through MiXCR, storing one row per CDR3 protein. In the table there are under 450,000 distinct CDR3 sequences, 20% to 25% of which are singletons. V and J are TRBV24-1 and TRBJ2-1; 7 bases are a match to TRBD2. Sequenced sample: PBMCs or a T cell subset sorted from them (not recorded which). The TCR comes from an adult woman who had mild COVID-19 (a few samples of this study predate the infection). Cell type and time point are not known. The CDR3 region has the DNA TGTGCCACCAGCCAGCGGACTAGTACTGAGCAGTTCTTC. This sequence encodes CATSQRTSTEQFF.